This entry lists 32 T cell receptor beta chains sequenced from one sample in a study of blood T cell repertoires in COVID-19. Generated by immunoSEQ multiplex PCR, the TCRdb table keeps only in-frame clones and is missing some. The sample records roughly 280,000 clones, around 89% being singletons. Material: PBMCs or T cells enriched from blood (not recorded which). Receptors were obtained from a woman in her thirties with acute COVID-19.

CDR3 sequence reads: CASSPHMDRARYEQYF. As DNA, the CDR3 is TGTGCCAGCAGCCCTCACATGGACAGGGCGCGCTACGAGCAGTACTTC. The gene calls are TRBV7-2 and TRBJ2-7; 8 bases align to TRBD1. This CDR3 spans 16 amino acids. The germline gives CDR1 SGHTA, CDR2 FQGNSA. V lost 5 bases and J lost 3; bases outside the gene matches: 12.

The V and J genes are TRBV5-1 and TRBJ1-6, with 7 bases matching TRBD1. The trim removed 4 bases at V and 7 bases at J, leaving 5 bases unmatched. CDR1 SGHRS and CDR2 YFSETQ come from the germline V gene. This CDR3 is built from 14 residues. CDR3 protein: CASSQGTENSPLHF. The CDR3 nucleotides read TGCGCCAGCAGCCAAGGGACAGAAAATTCACCCCTCCACTTT.

This clone was detected only once. Its ends do not fully match the called genes, so a read error is possible. The same CDR3 can be traced to other DNA sequences in this sample. The chain uses TRBV19 and TRBJ2-2, with TRBD2 matching over 10 bases. Germline CDR1 LNHDA, CDR2 SQIVND (reference sequence). The CDR3 spans 14 residues. The CDR3 DNA sequence: TGTGCCAGTACCCCTAGCGGGAGATCCGGGGAGCTATTTTTT. It encodes CASTPSGRSGELFF.

The chain employs TRBV27 and TRBJ1-2; TRBD1 agrees at 7 bases. The junction had 12 bases not matched to a gene; V was cut back by 7 bases and J by 4 bases. Germline V CDR1 and CDR2: MNHEY, SMNVEV (reference sequence). The CDR3 spans 15 residues. CDR3 sequence: CASTDGQANGYGYTF. CDR3 bases: TGTGCCAGCACCGACGGACAGGCAAACGGCTATGGCTACACCTTC.

V gene TRBV10-3 combines with J gene TRBJ2-1, with 12 positions matching TRBD2. After removal of 2 bases from V and 1 base from J, the junction contained 6 bases not matched to a gene. CDR3 size: 18 residues. Germline CDR1 and CDR2: ENHRY and SYGVKD. The CDR3 region is CAISEPGTSGWSYNEQFF. In nucleotides, the CDR3 is TGTGCCATCAGTGAGCCGGGGACTAGCGGGTGGTCCTACAATGAGCAGTTCTTC.

This sequence joins TRBV6-5 and TRBJ1-4, with D uncertain. Germline values: CDR1 MNHEY, CDR2 SVGAGI. CDR3 length equals 16 residues. Trimming took 0 bases from V and 2 from J, leaving 10 bases between them. The CDR3 sequence: CASSYSNAGTNEKLFF. In nucleotides, the CDR3 is TGTGCCAGCAGTTACTCGAACGCCGGGACTAATGAAAAACTGTTTTTT.

The chain links TRBV5-1 to TRBJ2-6; weak D call: TRBD1 (6 bases). This CDR3 contains 14 residues. CDR1 is SGHRS, CDR2 YFSETQ, per germline. V was clipped by 4 bases and J by 6 bases, with 11 bases between them. CDR3 sequence (DNA): TGCGCCAGCAGCCCTACAGGGACGGCCAACGTCCTGACTTTC. Its protein product is CASSPTGTANVLTF.

The chain couples TRBV7-9 to TRBJ1-2, with D possibly matching TRBD1 (6 bases). V lost 0 bases and J lost 4, with 9 bases in between. The V gene's germline CDR1 is SEHNR and CDR2 FQNEAQ (reference sequence). This CDR3 has 14 residues. The CDR3 nucleotides read TGTGCCAGCAGCTTAGCCGGACAGACCTATGGCTACACCTTC. Amino acids: CASSLAGQTYGYTF.

The rearrangement links TRBV7-9 to TRBJ2-7; 9 bases agree with TRBD1. Germline V gene sequence: CDR1 SEHNR, CDR2 FQNEAQ (reference sequence). The CDR3 has 16 amino acids. Germline trimming cut 5 bases from V and 4 bases from J; bases unmatched to any gene: 12. The CDR3 is CASSPKTGGGGYEQYF. In DNA, the CDR3 is TGTGCCAGCAGCCCAAAAACAGGGGGCGGCGGATACGAGCAGTACTTC.

V and J are TRBV5-6 and TRBJ2-7; 8 positions agree with TRBD1. In germline, CDR1 is SGHDT, CDR2 YYEEEE. The J segment lost 2 bases and the V segment lost 2 bases, leaving 3 bases of the junction unmatched. CDR3 length: 14 amino acids. The CDR3 DNA reads as TGTGCCAGCAGCTTCGGACAGGGACCCTACGAGCAGTACTTC. It encodes CASSFGQGPYEQYF.

The genes are TRBV11-2 and TRBJ2-1; maybe TRBD2 (5 bases). The germline CDR1 and CDR2 sequences are SGHAT and FQNNGV. The V end lost 8 bases, the J end lost 12 bases, and 17 bases lay between the germline ends. The CDR3 covers 12 residues. The DNA of the CDR3 is TGTGCCAGCCACGAGGGTAATCCCGGGCAGTTCTTC. Translated: CASHEGNPGQFF.

CDR3 coding DNA: TGTGCCAGTAGTACCACCGGGACTTATAGCACAGATACGCAGTATTTT. Amino acid sequence: CASSTTGTYSTDTQYF. The chain carries TRBV19 and TRBJ2-3; maybe TRBD2 (6 bases). Trimming shortened V by 4 bases and J by 0 bases, and 14 bases separated the two germline ends. The length of the CDR3 is 16 residues. Germline CDR1 and CDR2: LNHDA and SQIVND (reference sequence).

Written as DNA, the CDR3 is TGTGCCAGCAGCGTAGGGGCGGGAGGAGATACGCAGTATTTT. Protein: CASSVGAGGDTQYF. This chain connects TRBV9 to TRBJ2-3; 8 nucleotides match TRBD2. Germline assignment: CDR1 SGDLS and CDR2 YYNGEE. The CDR3 runs to 14 residues. Germline trimming cut 0 bases from V and 5 bases from J; bases unmatched to any gene: 2.

This clone was seen only once. V usage is TRBV2 and J usage is TRBJ1-1; the D is unclear. CDR3 length: 13 residues. Trimming shortened V by 6 bases and J by 5 bases, and 13 bases separated the two germline ends. From germline, CDR1 is SNHLY and CDR2 FYNNEI. In DNA, the CDR3 is TGTGCCAGCAGCGCACAGACGACGACTGAAGCTTTCTTT. Translated: CASSAQTTTEAFF.

The chain uses TRBV4-1 and TRBJ1-2; 7 bases are shared with TRBD1. Per the germline V gene, CDR1 is MGHRA and CDR2 is YSYEKL. The CDR3 covers 13 residues. V trimming: 3 bases; J trimming: 9 bases; junction bases outside the gene matches: 7. The CDR3 here is CASSQLTGTSYTF. The CDR3 region has the DNA TGCGCCAGCAGCCAGTTGACAGGGACCAGCTACACCTTC.

DNA for the CDR3: TGTGCCAGCAGCCCGCGGGGGCAGGGTGGTGGAAACACCATATATTTT. This codes for CASSPRGQGGGNTIYF. The V and J genes are TRBV13 and TRBJ1-3, with a weak D call TRBD1 (6 bases). Germline V lookup: CDR1 PRHDT, CDR2 FYEKMQ (reference sequence). The V end lost 5 bases, the J end lost 3 bases, and 17 bases lay between the germline ends. The CDR3 is 16 residues long.

This clone was seen a single time. The gene calls are TRBV2 and TRBJ1-3; D is possibly TRBD1 (6 bases). In germline, CDR1 is SNHLY, CDR2 FYNNEI. V lost 7 bases and J 3 bases, leaving 13 bases between the germline ends. The CDR3 length is 14 residues. CDR3 in DNA: TGTGCCAGCACCGAGGGGACATTTGGAAACACCATATATTTT. It specifies CASTEGTFGNTIYF.

This clone has only one observation. The V call is TRBV5-4, the J call TRBJ2-3; the D gene is possibly TRBD2 (6 bases). The CDR3 is 13 amino acids. CDR1 is SGHNT, CDR2 YYREEE, per germline (reference sequence). Trimming removed 3 bases at V and 4 bases at J, with 9 bases between. The CDR3 region is CASSSGTADTQYF. The CDR3, as DNA: TGTGCCAGCAGCTCGGGGACTGCAGATACGCAGTATTTT.

V is TRBV20-1 and J is TRBJ2-7; D unresolved. V lost 3 bases, J lost 6 bases, and 9 bases lay in between. The CDR3 covers 11 residues. CDR1 DFQATT and CDR2 SNEGSKA come from the germline V gene (reference sequence). As DNA, the CDR3 is TGCAGTGCTAGCCAAGCGACCGAGCAGTACTTC. Protein sequence: CSASQATEQYF.

V gene TRBV3-1 (or the pseudogene TRBV3-2) combines with J gene TRBJ1-5; TRBD1 matches at 10 bases. V lost 4 bases to trimming and J lost 5 bases; unmatched junction nucleotides: 8. The CDR3 extends over 16 amino acids. Germline V gene sequence: CDR1 LGHDT, CDR2 YNNKEL (reference sequence). The CDR3 is CASSPQTGGNHQPQHF. In DNA form, the CDR3 reads TGTGCCAGCAGCCCTCAGACAGGGGGCAATCATCAGCCCCAGCATTTT.

The rearrangement links TRBV4-1 to TRBJ2-5, with 8 bases identical to TRBD2. The J segment lost 2 bases and the V segment lost 4 bases, leaving 12 bases of the junction unmatched. Germline CDR1 MGHRA, CDR2 YSYEKL. The CDR3 is made up of 17 amino acids. The CDR3, as DNA: TGCGCCAGCAGCCCGTCACGACTACAGCGGGGGCAAGAGACCCAGTACTTC. Translation gives CASSPSRLQRGQETQYF.

This rearrangement joins TRBV6-5 to TRBJ2-7; TRBD1 aligns across 9 bases. Per germline, CDR1 MNHEY and CDR2 SVGAGI. V shed 5 bases, J shed 4 bases, and the junction held 6 bases outside the gene matches. The CDR3 length is 14 residues. The CDR3 loop is CASSLDRGGYEQYF. CDR3 in DNA: TGTGCCAGCAGTCTGGACAGGGGAGGGTACGAGCAGTACTTC.

The chain's CDR3 is CASSLGLAGGYEQYF. CDR3 nucleotides: TGCGCCAGCAGCCTTGGACTAGCGGGAGGGTACGAGCAGTACTTC. This chain uses TRBV4-3 with TRBJ2-7; 15 bases align to TRBD2. CDR1 and CDR2 from the germline V gene are LGHNA and YSLEER. This CDR3 comprises 15 residues. Unmatched junction bases numbered 2, after V lost 4 bases and J lost 4 bases.

The gene calls are TRBV21-1 and TRBJ2-3; the table's D call TRBD2 went unverified against the DNA. TRBV21-1 is a pseudogene. This CDR3 contains 18 residues. The CDR3 region is CASSKAQDRGGGADTQYF. CDR3 in DNA: TGTGCCAGCAGCAAAGCCCAAGATAGGGGAGGTGGAGCAGATACGCAGTATTTT.

The chain combines TRBV6-2 or TRBV6-3 with TRBJ2-7, with D unclear. The V end lost 2 bases, the J end lost 0 bases, and 8 bases lay between the germline ends. CDR1 is MNHEY, CDR2 SVGEGT, per germline. The CDR3 has 14 residues. In nucleotides, the CDR3 is TGTGCCAGCAGTTACCGCACAACCTCCTACGAGCAGTACTTC. Amino acids: CASSYRTTSYEQYF.

The chain links TRBV24-1 to TRBJ1-5; no firm D call. Germline CDR1 KGHDR, CDR2 SFDVKD. The CDR3 spans 12 residues. V was shortened by 4 bases and J by 11 bases, with 11 bases between the two germline ends. CDR3 bases: TGTGCCACCAGTGAGGAGGGCGGAGCCCAGCATTTT. It encodes CATSEEGGAQHF.

Worth noting for this clone: Other DNA sequences from this sample encode an identical CDR3 as well. The genes are TRBV5-6 and TRBJ2-7; D perhaps matches TRBD2 (5 bases). Trimming pared 3 bases from V and 7 bases from J, leaving 11 bases between. Germline V gene lookup returns CDR1 SGHDT and CDR2 YYEEEE. CDR3 size: 12 residues. The CDR3 spells CASSSTSYEQYF. In DNA, the CDR3 is TGTGCCAGCAGCTCCACTAGTTATGAGCAGTACTTC. Combining the CDR3 with reference TRBV5-6 and TRBJ2-7 gives the whole variable domain DAGVTQSPTHLIKTRGQQVTLRCSPKSGHDTVSWYQQALGQGPQFIFQYYEEEERQRGNFPDRFSGHQFPNYSSELNVNALLLGDSALYLCASSSTSYEQYFGPGTRLTVT.

The genes are TRBV29-1 and TRBJ2-3; 7 nucleotides agree with TRBD1. The CDR3 contains 15 residues. Germline V gene data show CDR1 as SQVTM and CDR2 as ANQGSEA. The junction had 12 bases not matched to a gene; V was cut back by 5 bases and J by 4 bases. CDR3 DNA sequence: TGCAGCGTTACAAAGGGGGCCTCAACTCCAGATACGCAGTATTTT. Its translation is CSVTKGASTPDTQYF.

This clone has a handful of counts. The chain links TRBV4-2 to TRBJ2-7, with 7 bases fitting TRBD1. In germline, CDR1 is LGHNA, CDR2 YNFKEQ. CDR3 length equals 12 residues. J gave up 4 bases and V 4 bases, and 1 base lay outside the gene matches. This CDR3 is CASSPTGYEQYF. CDR3 coding DNA: TGTGCCAGCAGCCCGACAGGGTACGAGCAGTACTTC.

The chain uses TRBV21-1 and TRBJ2-3; no check of the table's D call, TRBD2, against the DNA was made. TRBV21-1 is designated a pseudogene. The CDR3 runs 15 residues. The CDR3 DNA reads TGTGCCAGCAGCACGCGAGAATTGGGCACAGATACGCAGTATTTT. As protein: CASSTRELGTDTQYF.

This sequence joins TRBV15 and TRBJ2-2; the D is unclear. Trimming removed 1 base from V and 0 bases from J, with 9 bases in between. Germline CDR1 reads LNHNV; CDR2 reads YYDKDF (reference sequence). This CDR3 region has 16 residues. This CDR3 reads CATSRGHFANTGELFF. CDR3 nucleotide sequence: TGTGCCACCAGCAGAGGCCACTTCGCGAACACCGGGGAGCTGTTTTTT.

This chain connects TRBV4-1 to TRBJ2-7; TRBD1 is a possible D gene (7 bases). The V gene's germline CDR1 is MGHRA and CDR2 YSYEKL. The CDR3 has 16 residues. V gave up 4 bases and J gave up 1 base, with 17 bases separating them. CDR3 loop: CASSREGGTASYEQYF. In DNA, the CDR3 is TGCGCCAGCAGCCGAGAAGGCGGGACAGCATCCTACGAGCAGTACTTC.